This TCR beta chain was identified during a study of T cells in Graves' hyperthyroidism and ophthalmopathy. Findings and limits, study-wide: Most thyroid-expanded clonotypes above 0.001 were also found in blood.

V was clipped by 5 bases and J by 2 bases; unmatched bases: 10. The CDR3 runs to 16 residues. Germline CDR1 MDHEN, CDR2 SYDVKM. This clonotype came up many times. Its antigen is not known. Authors of the study amplified TCR beta CDR3 regions from RNA transcripts. First-round RT-PCR targeting the TCR CDR3 was performed with the HTBI primer set. Using its own MiXCR run on the multiplex PCR reads, TCRdb lists one record per CDR3 protein. The sample lists hundreds of thousands of distinct CDR3 sequences; roughly 14% were seen once. Material for sequencing was blood. This chain links TRBV28 with TRBJ2-3; 7 bases match TRBD2. The origin of this receptor is a man younger than 35 with Graves' ophthalmopathy. The DNA for the CDR3 is TGTGCCAGCAGTCCCTCGTCTAGCGGTTACACAGATACGCAGTATTTT. Protein product: CASSPSSSGYTDTQYF. Looking up the rest from reference TRBV28 and TRBJ2-3 gives the full variable domain: DVKVTQSSRYLVKRTGEKVFLECVQDMDHENMFWYRQDPGLGLRLIYFSYDVKMKEKGDIPEGYSVSREKKERFSLILESASTNQTSMYLCASSPSSSGYTDTQYFGPGTRLTVL.